This passage covers 30 T cell receptor beta chains from one sample sequenced in a study of blood T cell repertoires in COVID-19. Generated by immunoSEQ multiplex PCR, the TCRdb table keeps only in-frame clones and is missing some. The sample has roughly 150,000 clones, about 88% seen once; the top ten hold roughly 5.4%. Material for sequencing was peripheral blood. These receptors were collected from a woman aged 50 to 60 with COVID-19, enrolled during active disease.

This chain links TRBV19 with TRBJ1-5, with TRBD1 matching 11 bases. V shed 10 bases, J shed 2 bases, and the junction held 13 bases outside the gene matches. From germline, CDR1 is LNHDA and CDR2 SQIVND (reference sequence). The CDR3 covers 17 residues. The CDR3 sequence is CATGRTGGAIGNQPQHF. The CDR3 DNA sequence: TGTGCCACCGGGAGGACAGGGGGCGCGATTGGCAATCAGCCCCAGCATTTT.

CDR3 DNA: TGTGCCAGCAGCCAAGACGGAACTAGCGGGGGGTACAATGAGCAGTTCTTC. Protein sequence: CASSQDGTSGGYNEQFF. The chain recombines TRBV3-1 (or the pseudogene TRBV3-2) with TRBJ2-1; 12 nucleotides match TRBD2. The CDR3 has 17 residues. The germline V gene encodes CDR1 LGHDT and CDR2 YNNKEL (reference sequence). J lost 4 bases, V lost 0 bases, and 4 bases had no gene match.

The chain joins TRBV6-5 to TRBJ1-5; a weak D match, TRBD1 (5 bases). The germline CDR1 and CDR2 sequences are MNHEY and SVGAGI. CDR3 length: 14 residues. The germline V and J ends were trimmed by 6 bases and 7 bases, with 16 bases remaining between them. This CDR3 is CASRVQGLGQPQHF. The CDR3 bases are TGTGCCAGCAGGGTCCAGGGCCTCGGGCAGCCCCAGCATTTT.

The rearrangement joins TRBV6-2 or TRBV6-3 to TRBJ1-5, with D tentatively TRBD1 (6 bases). Trimming removed 2 bases at V and 2 bases at J, with 16 bases between. CDR1 and CDR2 from the germline V gene are MNHEY and SVGEGT. CDR3 length: 17 residues. The CDR3: CASSYLKPGHGNQPQHF. The CDR3 DNA sequence: TGTGCCAGCAGTTACCTAAAACCGGGACACGGCAATCAGCCCCAGCATTTT.

This clone appeared once. The chain couples TRBV11-2 to TRBJ2-7; TRBD2 matches at 9 bases. Germline CDR1 reads SGHAT; CDR2 reads FQNNGV. The CDR3 is made up of 13 amino acids. V shed 5 bases, J shed 7 bases, and the junction held 6 bases outside the gene matches. The CDR3, as DNA: TGTGCCAGCAGCCTGGGACTAGCTCGAGAGCAGTACTTC. Protein sequence: CASSLGLAREQYF.

The CDR3 region has the DNA TGTGCCAGCAGCTTTGGGGGGGCCCTCTACAATGAGCAGTTCTTC. Protein sequence: CASSFGGALYNEQFF. This sequence joins TRBV7-2 and TRBJ2-1, with D perhaps matching TRBD2 (7 bases). CDR3 length: 15 amino acids. With 3 bases removed from V and 3 bases from J, the gap between germline ends came to 12 bases. Germline values: CDR1 SGHTA, CDR2 FQGNSA. Supplemented by reference TRBV7-2 and TRBJ2-1, the full variable domain reads GAGVSQSPSNKVTEKGKDVELRCDPISGHTALYWYRQSLGQGLEFLIYFQGNSAPDKSGLPSDRFSAERTGGSVSTLTIQRTQQEDSAVYLCASSFGGALYNEQFFGPGTRLTVL.

The chain links TRBV5-4 to TRBJ2-3; maybe TRBD1 (6 bases). This CDR3 has 18 amino acids. The V end lost 1 base, the J end lost 0 bases, and 18 bases lay between the germline ends. Germline V gives CDR1 SGHNT, CDR2 YYREEE (reference sequence). The CDR3: CASSLPKTGLLSTDTQYF. CDR3 sequence (DNA): TGTGCCAGCAGCTTGCCCAAGACAGGCCTTCTTAGCACAGATACGCAGTATTTT.

V gene TRBV4-1 combines with J gene TRBJ2-7; no firm D call. Trimming took off 4 bases at V and 0 bases at J, with 7 bases between the two ends. The CDR3 covers 13 residues. Germline CDR1 is MGHRA and CDR2 is YSYEKL. The DNA of the CDR3 is TGCGCCAGCAGCCCTAGAGGCTCCTACGAGCAGTACTTC. Amino acids: CASSPRGSYEQYF.

This clone was picked up a small number of times. The chain joins TRBV11-2 to TRBJ1-6; D possibly corresponds to TRBD1 (5 bases). The ends were cut back, 1 base at V and 7 bases at J, with 8 bases in the middle. Germline CDR1 reads SGHAT; CDR2 reads FQNNGV. The CDR3 has 14 amino acids. CDR3: CASSLVRENSPLHF. In DNA, the CDR3 is TGTGCCAGCAGCTTAGTCAGGGAAAATTCACCCCTCCACTTT.

This clone was found a few times. The rearrangement joins TRBV27 to TRBJ2-1; 13 nucleotides agree with TRBD2. The CDR3 is 20 residues long. Germline values: CDR1 MNHEY, CDR2 SMNVEV (reference sequence). J lost 5 bases, V lost 4 bases, and 17 bases had no gene match. The CDR3 sequence is CASSSHRTGGLAGYDNEQFF. DNA for the CDR3: TGTGCCAGCAGTTCCCACCGGACAGGGGGACTAGCGGGGTACGACAATGAGCAGTTCTTC.

The table lists this clone with a count of one. The chain joins TRBV7-9 to TRBJ2-7, with 7 bases aligning to TRBD1. The V and J ends lost 5 bases and 3 bases, in that order; junction bases with no gene match: 10. The V gene's germline CDR1 is SEHNR and CDR2 FQNEAQ (reference sequence). The CDR3 extends over 15 amino acids. The CDR3 loop is CASSAGPRDSYEQYF. In DNA form, the CDR3 reads TGTGCCAGCAGCGCTGGACCCAGGGACAGCTACGAGCAGTACTTC.

The V call is TRBV4-1, the J call TRBJ2-7, with 7 bases lining up with TRBD1. After removal of 0 bases from V and 3 bases from J, the junction contained 5 bases not matched to a gene. This CDR3 is built from 15 residues. Germline assignment: CDR1 MGHRA and CDR2 YSYEKL. In DNA, the CDR3 is TGCGCCAGCAGCCAAGAACAGGGGACCTTCTACGAGCAGTACTTC. Amino acid sequence: CASSQEQGTFYEQYF.

V gene TRBV30 combines with J gene TRBJ2-7; D perhaps matches TRBD1 (5 bases). The CDR3 runs to 10 residues. V was trimmed by 5 bases and J by 3 bases, leaving 5 bases between them. Germline CDR1 reads GTSNPN; CDR2 reads SVGIG (reference sequence). CDR3 nucleotides: TGTGCCTGGGGACACTACGAGCAGTACTTC. It specifies CAWGHYEQYF. The variable domain in full, with the rest retrieved from reference TRBV30 and TRBJ2-7, is SQTIHQWPATLVQPVGSPLSLECTVEGTSNPNLYWYRQAAGRGLQLLFYSVGIGQISSEVPQNLSASRPQDRQFILSSKKLLLSDSGFYLCAWGHYEQYFGPGTRLTVT.

The table lists this clone with a count of one. V usage is TRBV7-6 and J usage is TRBJ1-1; TRBD1 agrees at 8 bases. V gave up 4 bases and J gave up 10 bases; unmatched junction bases: 14. Germline V lookup: CDR1 SGHVS, CDR2 FNYEAQ. This CDR3 region has 15 residues. The CDR3 spells CASSSAGTGLRAAFF. The DNA of the CDR3 is TGTGCCAGCAGCTCGGCTGGGACAGGATTGAGGGCAGCTTTCTTT.

This chain connects TRBV10-2 to TRBJ1-2; 7 positions agree with TRBD1. The CDR3 extends over 12 amino acids. J was trimmed by 8 bases and V by 10 bases; bases with no gene match: 10. The V gene's germline CDR1 is WSHSY and CDR2 SAAADI. In DNA form, the CDR3 reads TGCGCCACCATCGGACAGGCTGAAGGCTACACCTTC. Translated, it gives CATIGQAEGYTF.

V is TRBV13 and J is TRBJ2-1; 8 nucleotides match TRBD2. Germline CDR1 is PRHDT and CDR2 is FYEKMQ (reference sequence). The CDR3 totals 15 residues. Trimming took 0 bases from V and 7 from J; bases not matched to a gene: 5. This chain's CDR3 is CASSLGFVAGNEQFF. CDR3 nucleotides: TGTGCCAGCAGCTTAGGGTTTGTAGCGGGGAATGAGCAGTTCTTC.

The chain uses TRBV28 and TRBJ1-1; D may be TRBD1 (5 bases). Trimming pared 4 bases from V and 9 bases from J, leaving 12 bases between. Germline lookup yields CDR1 MDHEN and CDR2 SYDVKM. The CDR3 is 12 amino acids. The CDR3 here is CASSSQTVQAFF. DNA for the CDR3: TGTGCCAGCAGTTCTCAGACAGTTCAAGCTTTCTTT. The full variable domain, its missing parts supplied by reference TRBV28 and TRBJ1-1, is DVKVTQSSRYLVKRTGEKVFLECVQDMDHENMFWYRQDPGLGLRLIYFSYDVKMKEKGDIPEGYSVSREKKERFSLILESASTNQTSMYLCASSSQTVQAFFGQGTRLTVV.

The V and J genes are TRBV14 and TRBJ2-3; a weak D match, TRBD2 (5 bases). This CDR3 comprises 17 residues. V lost 3 bases and J 0 bases, leaving 16 bases between the germline ends. Germline V lookup: CDR1 SGHDN, CDR2 FVKESK. The CDR3 DNA reads as TGTGCCAGCAGCCATGGACTGCCGGACCCTAGCACAGATACGCAGTATTTT. This gives the protein CASSHGLPDPSTDTQYF. Full variable domain (missing parts from reference TRBV14 and TRBJ2-3): EAGVTQFPSHSVIEKGQTVTLRCDPISGHDNLYWYRRVMGKEIKFLLHFVKESKQDESGMPNNRFLAERTGGTYSTLKVQPAELEDSGVYFCASSHGLPDPSTDTQYFGPGTRLTVL.

The chain is built from TRBV18 and TRBJ1-4; no clear D gene. Trimming took off 4 bases at V and 1 base at J, with 10 bases between the two ends. CDR1 is KGHSH, CDR2 LQKENI, per germline. This CDR3 is 15 amino acids long. CDR3 amino acids: CASSLTVQTNEKLFF. DNA of the CDR3: TGTGCCAGCTCACTCACAGTACAAACTAATGAAAAACTGTTTTTT.

This rearrangement joins TRBV11-2 to TRBJ2-3; 9 nucleotides align to TRBD2. Trimming removed 2 bases from V and 9 bases from J; junction bases left unmatched: 9. This CDR3 comprises 15 residues. Germline loops: CDR1 SGHAT, CDR2 FQNNGV. The CDR3 DNA sequence: TGTGCCAGCAGCTTAAGGGGACTAGCTTTGGACACGCAGTATTTT. Amino acid sequence: CASSLRGLALDTQYF.

The genes are TRBV24-1 and TRBJ2-5; 8 bases line up with TRBD1. Losses at the gene ends were 1 base for V and 5 bases for J; bases not matched to a gene: 2. The CDR3 contains 14 residues. Germline CDR1 is KGHDR and CDR2 is SFDVKD. The CDR3 sequence is CATSDFDRGETQYF. The CDR3 DNA follows: TGTGCCACCAGTGATTTTGACAGGGGCGAGACCCAGTACTTC.

The V call is TRBV10-3, the J call TRBJ2-1; 11 bases line up with TRBD1. CDR3 length: 15 amino acids. V lost 3 bases, J lost 8 bases, and 6 bases stayed unmatched. Germline V gene sequence: CDR1 ENHRY, CDR2 SYGVKD. CDR3 DNA: TGTGCCATCAGTGAATCAGGACAGGGGGCTGATGAGCAGTTCTTC. Its protein product is CAISESGQGADEQFF.

The chain uses TRBV6-1 and TRBJ2-3; 9 positions agree with TRBD2. The CDR3 totals 14 residues. With V trimmed by 5 bases and J by 2 bases, 2 bases remained unmatched. CDR1 and CDR2 from the germline V gene are MNHNS and SASEGT. The CDR3 region has the DNA TGTGCCAGCAGTAAGCGGGGGGACACAGATACGCAGTATTTT. Residues: CASSKRGDTDTQYF.

The chain combines TRBV6-5 with TRBJ1-1, with 10 bases matching TRBD1. Trimming removed 6 bases from V and 2 bases from J; junction bases left unmatched: 6. There are 15 residues in the CDR3. Germline values: CDR1 MNHEY, CDR2 SVGAGI. The CDR3 is CASRAGTGANTEAFF. The CDR3 DNA follows: TGTGCCAGCAGGGCCGGGACAGGGGCTAACACTGAAGCTTTCTTT.

The chain couples TRBV14 to TRBJ2-7, with TRBD1 identical over 8 bases. From germline, CDR1 is SGHDN and CDR2 FVKESK. CDR3 length: 18 amino acids. V lost 0 bases and J lost 0; bases outside the gene matches: 10. The CDR3 sequence is CASSQDPGQGPSSYEQYF. In nucleotides, the CDR3 is TGTGCCAGCAGCCAAGATCCAGGACAGGGACCAAGCTCCTACGAGCAGTACTTC.

The chain recombines TRBV2 with TRBJ1-4; TRBD1 agrees at 11 bases. Trimming cost V 7 bases and J 7 bases; bases outside gene matches: 2. Germline-derived CDR1 and CDR2 are SNHLY and FYNNEI. This CDR3 has 13 residues. CDR3 coding DNA: TGTGCCAGCACCGGGACAGGGGGTGAAAAACTGTTTTTT. Translated, it gives CASTGTGGEKLFF.

The chain has TRBV9 and TRBJ2-1; TRBD2 agrees at 8 bases. Looked up from germline, CDR1 is SGDLS and CDR2 is YYNGEE. Germline trimming cut 0 bases from V and 2 bases from J; bases unmatched to any gene: 4. The CDR3 has 16 amino acids. CDR3 in DNA: TGTGCCAGCAGCGTAGGGCAAGCGGGGGCCTACAATGAGCAGTTCTTC. Its protein product is CASSVGQAGAYNEQFF.

V usage is TRBV29-1 and J usage is TRBJ2-1; 8 bases are a match to TRBD2. Germline trimming cut 2 bases from V and 7 bases from J; bases unmatched to any gene: 10. The CDR3 length is 15 residues. CDR1 is SQVTM and CDR2 is ANQGSEA in the germline V gene. The CDR3 DNA follows: TGCAGCGTTGAAAGGGCAGGACTAGCTATGAATGAGCAGTTCTTC. This sequence encodes CSVERAGLAMNEQFF.

This chain links TRBV6-5 with TRBJ2-5; maybe TRBD1 (5 bases). This CDR3 is built from 13 residues. The germline V gene has CDR1 MNHEY and CDR2 SVGAGI. V was pared by 5 bases and J by 2 bases, with 9 bases between. The chain's CDR3 is CASSHGAQETQYF. DNA of the CDR3: TGTGCCAGCAGTCATGGGGCGCAAGAGACCCAGTACTTC.

The chain recombines TRBV7-9 with TRBJ2-5; perhaps TRBD2 as D (5 bases). The length of the CDR3 is 14 residues. Germline-derived CDR1 and CDR2 are SEHNR and FQNEAQ (reference sequence). Trimming removed 4 bases from V and 1 base from J, with 10 bases in between. The DNA for the CDR3 is TGTGCCAGCAGCTCCCGAGGGTTCCAAGAGACCCAGTACTTC. It translates to CASSSRGFQETQYF.